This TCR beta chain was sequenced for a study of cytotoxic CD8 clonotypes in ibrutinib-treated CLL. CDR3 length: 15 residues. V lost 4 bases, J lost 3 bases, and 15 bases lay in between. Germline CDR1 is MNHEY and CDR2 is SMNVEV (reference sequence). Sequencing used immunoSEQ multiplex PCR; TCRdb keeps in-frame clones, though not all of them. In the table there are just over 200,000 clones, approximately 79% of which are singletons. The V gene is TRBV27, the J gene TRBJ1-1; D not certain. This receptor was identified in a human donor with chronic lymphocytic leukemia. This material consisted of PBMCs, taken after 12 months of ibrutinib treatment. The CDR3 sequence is CASSSHEGRDTEAFF. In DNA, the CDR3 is TGTGCCAGCAGTTCCCACGAGGGCCGGGACACTGAAGCTTTCTTT.